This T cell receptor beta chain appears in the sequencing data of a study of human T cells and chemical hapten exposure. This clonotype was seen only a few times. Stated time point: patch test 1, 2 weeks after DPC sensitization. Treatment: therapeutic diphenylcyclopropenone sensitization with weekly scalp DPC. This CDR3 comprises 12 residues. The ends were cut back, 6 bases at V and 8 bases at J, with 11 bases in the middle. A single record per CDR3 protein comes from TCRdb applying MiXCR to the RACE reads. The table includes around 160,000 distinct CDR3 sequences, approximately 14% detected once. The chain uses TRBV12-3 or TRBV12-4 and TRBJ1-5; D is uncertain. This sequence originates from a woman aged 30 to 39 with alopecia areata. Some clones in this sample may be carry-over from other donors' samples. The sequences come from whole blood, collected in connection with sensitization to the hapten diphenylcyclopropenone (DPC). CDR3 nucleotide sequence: TGTGCCAGCAGCTTGTGGGGTAAGCCCCAGCATTTT. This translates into CASSLWGKPQHF.